This T cell receptor (beta chain) derives from a study of technical replicates of blood from several donors. Clones were sequenced by immunoSEQ multiplex PCR, and TCRdb holds only the in-frame ones, with some missing. The sample consists of some 87,000 clones, about nine tenths of them appearing once. V was trimmed by 1 base and J by 7 bases, leaving 17 bases between them. This CDR3 has 15 residues. CDR1 is PRHDT and CDR2 is FYEKMQ in the germline V gene (reference sequence). Material: T cells isolated from PBMCs. V gene TRBV13 combines with J gene TRBJ2-7; D may be TRBD2 (5 bases). This sequence was found in a human donor in good health. The CDR3 DNA is TGTGCCAGCAGCTTAGTAATCCTAGCCGGACGAGAGCAGTACTTC. It codes for CASSLVILAGREQYF.